This T cell receptor (beta chain) emerged from a study of blood T cell repertoires in COVID-19. Study-level background: Both acute and convalescent COVID-19 samples were obtained from the United States, Italy and Spain. T cells, B-cell-depleted T cells, or PBMCs supplied cDNA or gDNA.

Assignments of participants to cohorts depended upon their own reported clinical history. Symptom resolution, clearance, or two negative PCRs marked the recovered donors of Cohort 3. The V and J ends lost 0 bases and 5 bases, in that order; junction bases with no gene match: 9. The germline CDR1 and CDR2 sequences are SGHRS and YFSETQ. The CDR3 covers 16 residues. Repertoires were generated with immunoSEQ multiplex PCR, while TCRdb's copy carries only in-frame clones and drops some. The data show more than 150,000 clones, roughly 84% seen once. The sample holds a few counts of this clone. Sequencing used PBMCs or T cells enriched from blood (not recorded which). The chain carries TRBV5-1 and TRBJ2-7; 9 bases fit TRBD2. The clonotype was recovered from a woman between 45 and 65 years old who had recovered from COVID-19. CDR3 residues: CASSLGTAGGQNEQYF. The CDR3 DNA reads as TGCGCCAGCAGCTTGGGAACGGCGGGAGGGCAAAACGAGCAGTACTTC.